What follows are 17 T cell receptor beta chains derived from one specimen sequenced in a study of blood T cell repertoires in COVID-19. The table came from immunoSEQ multiplex PCR; TCRdb's copy has only in-frame clones and leaves some out. The data show about 160,000 clones, with 85% seen just once and roughly 3% held by the top ten. The material sequenced was peripheral blood. The receptors derive from a human donor with acute or convalescent COVID-19. The donor label of this sample is uncertain.

The chain links TRBV5-1 to TRBJ1-1, with unresolved D. CDR3 size: 14 residues. CDR1 and CDR2 (germline): SGHRS, YFSETQ. Trimming removed 3 bases at V and 4 bases at J, with 13 bases between. The CDR3 sequence is CASSSESTRTEAFF. CDR3 in DNA: TGCGCCAGCAGCTCCGAGTCCACCCGCACTGAAGCTTTCTTT.

V and J are TRBV29-1 and TRBJ1-4; 11 nucleotides align to TRBD1. This CDR3 has 17 residues. Germline CDR1 is SQVTM and CDR2 is ANQGSEA. The trim removed 4 bases at V and 2 bases at J, leaving 9 bases unmatched. The CDR3 loop is CSVGKRTGGSTNEKLFF. CDR3 in DNA: TGCAGCGTTGGAAAAAGGACAGGGGGCTCGACTAATGAAAAACTGTTTTTT.

This clone was observed a single time. The chain has TRBV6-5 and TRBJ1-5; no reliable D call. Germline CDR1 and CDR2: MNHEY and SVGAGI. The CDR3 is 14 residues long. V was clipped by 6 bases and J by 0 bases, with 9 bases between them. The CDR3 nucleotides read TGTGCCAGCAGATCAACCTATAGCAATCAGCCCCAGCATTTT. The encoded protein is CASRSTYSNQPQHF.

The DNA of the CDR3 is TGTGCCAGTAGTATCTTCACACCTCGGGACAGGGTAAATATGGGCAATCAGCCCCAGCATTTT. Amino acids: CASSIFTPRDRVNMGNQPQHF. The chain recombines TRBV19 with TRBJ1-5; 9 bases are a match to TRBD1. There are 21 residues in the CDR3. V shed 3 bases and J 2 bases; nucleotides not matched to a gene: 20. From germline, CDR1 is LNHDA and CDR2 SQIVND (reference sequence).

This sequence joins TRBV30 and TRBJ2-3, with TRBD2 identical over 16 bases. Germline V gene data show CDR1 as GTSNPN and CDR2 as SVGIG (reference sequence). The CDR3 loop spans 18 amino acids. The V gene end was trimmed by 4 bases and the J gene end by 4 bases; junction bases not matched to a gene: 11. CDR3 bases: TGTGCCTGGACAGGGTGGCTGGGGACTAGCGGGGGGGCAGATACGCAGTATTTT. Protein sequence: CAWTGWLGTSGGADTQYF. Complete variable domain (other parts from reference TRBV30 and TRBJ2-3): SQTIHQWPATLVQPVGSPLSLECTVEGTSNPNLYWYRQAAGRGLQLLFYSVGIGQISSEVPQNLSASRPQDRQFILSSKKLLLSDSGFYLCAWTGWLGTSGGADTQYFGPGTRLTVL.

The gene calls are TRBV28 and TRBJ1-2, with 8 nucleotides matching TRBD1. The trim removed 8 bases at V and 8 bases at J, leaving 10 bases unmatched. The CDR3 spans 13 residues. Germline CDR1 is MDHEN and CDR2 is SYDVKM. The CDR3 loop reads CASGQGSVVGYTF. CDR3 DNA sequence: TGTGCCAGCGGACAGGGTAGCGTTGTAGGCTACACCTTC.

The V call is TRBV10-1, the J call TRBJ1-6; a possible D gene is TRBD1 (6 bases). Germline CDR1 and CDR2: WNHNN and SYGVQD (reference sequence). The CDR3 loop spans 12 amino acids. The V end was cut by 5 bases, the J end by 9 bases, with 8 bases between. CDR3 amino acids: CASSQGSSPLHF. The CDR3 nucleotides read TGCGCCAGCAGTCAGGGGAGTTCACCCCTCCACTTT.

This sequence joins TRBV10-3 and TRBJ1-1; 8 bases agree with TRBD1. The CDR3 is made up of 16 amino acids. Germline assignment: CDR1 ENHRY and CDR2 SYGVKD. V dropped 0 bases and J dropped 4; count of bases not matched to a gene: 7. This CDR3 is CAISESNRGVRTEAFF. CDR3 in DNA: TGTGCCATCAGTGAGTCTAACAGGGGGGTCCGCACTGAAGCTTTCTTT.

The chain employs TRBV5-1 and TRBJ1-2, with D possibly being TRBD1 (6 bases). Germline values: CDR1 SGHRS, CDR2 YFSETQ. Trimming left V 2 bases short and J 2 bases short, with 16 bases between. The CDR3 is made up of 16 amino acids. Here the CDR3 DNA reads TGCGCCAGCAGCTTTTCCGCAGGGGAGCTCAACTATGGCTACACCTTC. This sequence encodes CASSFSAGELNYGYTF.

The rearrangement uses TRBV20-1 and TRBJ1-5; no reliable D call. Trimming left V 4 bases short and J 2 bases short, with 12 bases between. CDR3 size: 14 residues. Germline CDR1 reads DFQATT; CDR2 reads SNEGSKA (reference sequence). The CDR3 region is CSANEPIGNQPQHF. The CDR3 nucleotides are TGCAGTGCTAATGAGCCTATAGGCAATCAGCCCCAGCATTTT.

This rearrangement joins TRBV3-1 (or the pseudogene TRBV3-2) to TRBJ2-3, with 9 bases that match TRBD1. With 0 bases clipped from V and 11 bases from J, the junction kept 3 bases outside the gene matches. Germline values: CDR1 LGHDT, CDR2 YNNKEL (reference sequence). CDR3 length equals 13 residues. For the CDR3, the DNA is TGTGCCAGCAGCCAAGACCCGGACAGGGGGCAGTATTTT. It is translated as CASSQDPDRGQYF.

The genes are TRBV30 and TRBJ2-7, with D tentatively TRBD1 (5 bases). Germline V gene sequence: CDR1 GTSNPN, CDR2 SVGIG (reference sequence). This CDR3 region has 12 residues. V was shortened by 4 bases and J by 5 bases, with 12 bases between the two germline ends. CDR3 DNA sequence: TGTGCCTGGAAGGCCCCCAGGGACGAGCAGTACTTC. Translating gives CAWKAPRDEQYF.

This sequence joins TRBV6-2 or TRBV6-3 and TRBJ1-2; D is undetermined. V dropped 0 bases and J dropped 4 bases, with 9 bases sitting between them. Germline assignment: CDR1 MNHEY and CDR2 SVGEGT. The CDR3 is 14 residues long. The CDR3 is CASSYSTDFYGYTF. The CDR3 nucleotides are TGTGCCAGCAGTTACTCAACGGACTTCTATGGCTACACCTTC.

The CDR3 DNA reads TGTGCCAGCAGCCCGGCGGGGGGTTCACCCCTCCACTTT. This encodes CASSPAGGSPLHF. The V call is TRBV7-8, the J call TRBJ1-6, with TRBD1 as a possible D gene (5 bases). Trimming stripped 5 bases from V and 9 bases from J, with 11 bases between. The CDR3 loop spans 13 amino acids. The germline V gene has CDR1 SGHVS and CDR2 FQNEAQ. Full variable domain (remainder filled in from reference TRBV7-8 and TRBJ1-6): GAGVSQSPRYKVAKRGQDVALRCDPISGHVSLFWYQQALGQGPEFLTYFQNEAQLDKSGLPSDRFFAERPEGSVSTLKIQRTQQEDSAVYLCASSPAGGSPLHFGNGTRLTVT.

V usage is TRBV28 and J usage is TRBJ1-5; 9 nucleotides line up with TRBD1. The length of the CDR3 is 15 residues. J was trimmed by 0 bases and V by 7 bases; bases with no gene match: 4. In germline, CDR1 is MDHEN, CDR2 SYDVKM. The CDR3 sequence: CASNRGLSSNQPQHF. The DNA for the CDR3 is TGTGCCAGCAACAGGGGGCTAAGTAGCAATCAGCCCCAGCATTTT.

This clone has at least ten counts. This rearrangement joins TRBV4-2 to TRBJ2-1; 8 bases are a match to TRBD1. This CDR3 comprises 14 residues. CDR1 is LGHNA and CDR2 is YNFKEQ in the germline V gene. V gave up 4 bases and J gave up 5 bases; unmatched junction bases: 4. CDR3 DNA: TGTGCCAGCAGCCGAGGACAGGGAAACAATGAGCAGTTCTTC. As protein: CASSRGQGNNEQFF.

V gene TRBV15 combines with J gene TRBJ2-7, with a tentative D call TRBD1 (6 bases). V shed 2 bases and J shed 5 bases, with 10 bases lying between them. From germline, CDR1 is LNHNV and CDR2 YYDKDF (reference sequence). This CDR3 spans 13 amino acids. CDR3 coding DNA: TGTGCCACCAGCAGACAGGGGCTACACGAGCAGTACTTC. Translating gives CATSRQGLHEQYF.